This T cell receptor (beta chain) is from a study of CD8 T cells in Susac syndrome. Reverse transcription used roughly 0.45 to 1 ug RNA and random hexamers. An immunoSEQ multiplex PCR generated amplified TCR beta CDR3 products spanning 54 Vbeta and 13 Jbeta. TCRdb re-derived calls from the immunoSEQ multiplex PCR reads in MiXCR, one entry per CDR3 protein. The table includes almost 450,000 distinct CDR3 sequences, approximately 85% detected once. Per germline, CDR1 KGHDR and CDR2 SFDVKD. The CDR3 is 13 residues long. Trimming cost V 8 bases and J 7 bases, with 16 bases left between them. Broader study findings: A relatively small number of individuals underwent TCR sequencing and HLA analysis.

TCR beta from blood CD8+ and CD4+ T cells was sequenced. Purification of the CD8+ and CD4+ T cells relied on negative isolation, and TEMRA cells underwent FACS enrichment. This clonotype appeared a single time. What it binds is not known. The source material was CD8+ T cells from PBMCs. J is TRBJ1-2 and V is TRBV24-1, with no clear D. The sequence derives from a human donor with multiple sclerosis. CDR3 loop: CATIQEYGSGYTF. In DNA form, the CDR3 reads TGTGCCACCATCCAGGAATATGGCTCTGGCTACACCTTC.